A selection of T cell receptor beta chains follows, all from one sample in a study of T cell responses to AZD1222 COVID-19 vaccine. Assay used: immunoSEQ multiplex PCR; TCRdb lists only in-frame clones, some missing. The data hold about 180,000 clones, with roughly nine tenths observed a single time. The sequences come from peripheral blood, collected on day 0 of AZD1222 vaccination. The receptors derive from an adult in good health. Both conserved end residues are part of each CDR3. The D gene is left open where the match is weak. Clone size appears in some rows only: once, few, many, or a class for an expanded clone.

>-|14|TRBJ2-1|TRBV5-6|TRBD1
TGTGCCAGCAGCGAGACAGGGCGGGTCAATGAGCAGTTCTTC
CASSETGRVNEQFF
>-|13|TRBJ1-1|TRBV24-1|-
TGTGCCGCCGCCGGGGGTTTAGGCACTGAAGCTTTCTTT
CAAAGGLGTEAFF
>-|13|TRBJ1-2|TRBV7-2|-
TGTGCCAGCAGCCTCGCGGTGAGATATGGCTACACCTTC
CASSLAVRYGYTF
>-|16|TRBJ2-5|TRBV12-5|TRBD2
TGTGCTAGTGCCCTCGGCGGGGCGGGGGGGCAAGAGACCCAGTACTTC
CASALGGAGGQETQYF
>-|14|TRBJ2-5|TRBV29-1|TRBD2
TGCAGCGTTGAAAGCCCAGCGGGAAAAGAGACCCAGTACTTC
CSVESPAGKETQYF
>-|15|TRBJ1-2|TRBV7-2|TRBD1
TGTGCCAGCAGCCCCGAGGGACAGGGAATTGATGGCTACACCTTC
CASSPEGQGIDGYTF
>-|15|TRBJ1-4|TRBV11-2|-
TGTGCCAGCAGCTTCGGGATTGCAACTAATGAAAAACTGTTTTTT
CASSFGIATNEKLFF
>-|14|TRBJ1-1|TRBV6-5|-
TGTGCCAGCAGTTACTCGTTGAAGAACACTGAAGCTTTCTTT
CASSYSLKNTEAFF
>-|16|TRBJ2-3|TRBV10-3|TRBD2
TGTGCCATCAGCTTTACCGGGACTAGCGGCACAGATACGCAGTATTTT
CAISFTGTSGTDTQYF
>-|14|TRBJ2-7|TRBV28|TRBD1
TGTGCCAGCAGTCTTGCAATACAGGGGTCCGAGCAGTACTTC
CASSLAIQGSEQYF
>few|15|TRBJ1-2|TRBV7-2|TRBD1
TGTGCCAGCAGCTTAGCGTCGGGACAGAGCTATGGCTACACCTTC
CASSLASGQSYGYTF
>few|17|TRBJ2-3|TRBV4-1|TRBD1
TGCGCCAGCAGCCAAGATTTAGGGGGCACGGGCACAGATACGCAGTATTTT
CASSQDLGGTGTDTQYF
>few|18|TRBJ1-5|TRBV19|TRBD1
TGTGCCAGTAGTATAGGGGCGACAGGGCTCGGTAGCAATCAGCCCCAGCATTTT
CASSIGATGLGSNQPQHF
>once|12|TRBJ2-7|TRBV30|-
TGTGCCTGGACCCAAGGGGGGAGCGAGCAGTACTTC
CAWTQGGSEQYF
>-|13|TRBJ1-1|TRBV29-1|TRBD1
TGCAGCGTAAAGGACAGGGGGGAGACTGAAGCTTTCTTT
CSVKDRGETEAFF
>-|16|TRBJ2-1|TRBV5-6|-
TGTGCCAGCAGCTTGGCGGCATTACGGCCGCACAATGAGCAGTTCTTC
CASSLAALRPHNEQFF
>-|13|TRBJ1-2|TRBV7-3|TRBD1
TGTGCCAGCAGCCGGGACAGTAACTATGGCTACACCTTC
CASSRDSNYGYTF
>-|13|TRBJ1-1|TRBV4-3|-
TGCGCCAGCAGCCAAGCTAGGGCGTCTGAAGCTTTCTTT
CASSQARASEAFF
>-|14|TRBJ2-7|TRBV29-1|TRBD2
TGCAGCGACTCGAGACTAGCGGGAGGAGGCGAGCAGTACTTC
CSDSRLAGGGEQYF
>-|13|TRBJ2-2|TRBV4-3|-
TGCGCCAGCAGCCGGACTAACACCGGGGAGCTGTTTTTT
CASSRTNTGELFF
>-|14|TRBJ2-3|TRBV3-1/TRBV3-2|TRBD1
TGTGCCAGCAGCCAAGGACAGGGCCCAGATACGCAGTATTTT
CASSQGQGPDTQYF
>-|15|TRBJ1-2|TRBV28|-
TGTGCCAGCAGTTTAGAGGACAACCTAAGAAGGGGCTACACCTTC
CASSLEDNLRRGYTF
>-|15|TRBJ2-7|TRBV5-4|-
TGTGCCAGCAGCTTGCAGAAGGGTGGGTACTACGAGCAGTACTTC
CASSLQKGGYYEQYF
>-|15|TRBJ2-5|TRBV28|-
TGTGCCAGCAGTAGAACGCCGGGACTCCTAGAGACCCAGTACTTC
CASSRTPGLLETQYF
>-|13|TRBJ1-2|TRBV4-1|TRBD1
TGCGCCAGCAGCCAGCGGGACAGCTATGGCTACACCTTC
CASSQRDSYGYTF
>-|12|TRBJ2-7|TRBV30|-
TGTGCCTGGAACAGGTTAACCTACGAGCAGTACTTC
CAWNRLTYEQYF
>-|12|TRBJ2-7|TRBV10-3|-
TGTGCCATCAGTGAGGCCTCGACGGGACAGTACTTC
CAISEASTGQYF
>-|12|TRBJ1-1|TRBV20-1|-
TGCAGTGCTAGTAGGGAAGAGGCTGAAGCTTTCTTT
CSASREEAEAFF
>few|14|TRBJ2-7|TRBV28|-
TGTGCCAGCAGTTCCTCGGGAGAGAACTACGAGCAGTACTTC
CASSSSGENYEQYF
>-|12|TRBJ2-2|TRBV27|-
TGTGCCAGCAGCCTACAAGGGGGGGAGCTGTTTTTT
CASSLQGGELFF
>once|15|TRBJ2-5|TRBV28|TRBD2
TGTGCCAGCAGTTCTCCTAGCGGGAGTGTAGAGACCCAGTACTTC
CASSSPSGSVETQYF
>-|13|TRBJ2-5|TRBV5-1|TRBD2
TGCGCCAGCAGTGGGGAGGGGAGAGAGACCCAGTACTTC
CASSGEGRETQYF
>-|14|TRBJ1-5|TRBV7-2|-
TGTGCCAGCAGCACCCCGGGCGTAAATCAGCCCCAGCATTTT
CASSTPGVNQPQHF
>-|17|TRBJ2-1|TRBV7-9|-
TGTGCCAGCAGCCCCTCAGTCTCCTCTCCCGCAGTCAATGAGCAGTTCTTC
CASSPSVSSPAVNEQFF
>once|13|TRBJ1-1|TRBV25-1|-
TGTGCCAGCAGTGAATTCCCCTCCGAAGAAGCTTTCTTT
CASSEFPSEEAFF
>-|14|TRBJ2-3|TRBV2|-
TGTGCCAGCAGTGACGGTTCTAGCACAGATACGCAGTATTTT
CASSDGSSTDTQYF
>-|14|TRBJ2-3|TRBV5-1|-
TGCGCCAGCAGCTTGGCCGGGTTTGGAGATACGCAGTATTTT
CASSLAGFGDTQYF
>-|16|TRBJ2-5|TRBV19|TRBD2
TGTGCCAGTAGTATAGATGGCGGGAGAATCCAAGAGACCCAGTACTTC
CASSIDGGRIQETQYF
>-|11|TRBJ1-4|TRBV28|-
TGTGCCAGCAGTTTGATGGGAAAACTGTTTTTT
CASSLMGKLFF
>-|13|TRBJ2-1|TRBV29-1|-
TGCAGTGGGTCAAGTGGCTCCTACAATGAGCAGTTCTTC
CSGSSGSYNEQFF
>-|14|TRBJ1-5|TRBV10-2|-
TGCGCCAGCAGTGAGTCGGGCTACGGTCAGCCCCAGCATTTT
CASSESGYGQPQHF
>-|16|TRBJ2-3|TRBV28|-
TGTGCCAGCAGTTTGGAAGTCGGGGCCCACACAGATACGCAGTATTTT
CASSLEVGAHTDTQYF
>-|12|TRBJ1-2|TRBV6-5|-
TGTGCCAGCAGCCATGACAGGTCCAGCTACACCTTC
CASSHDRSSYTF
>-|13|TRBJ1-6|TRBV30|-
TGTGCCTGGAATACAGGGAGAATGGGGACCCTCCACTTT
CAWNTGRMGTLHF
>-|16|TRBJ1-4|TRBV7-2|TRBD1
TGTGCCAGCAGCCCGACAGGGGGCTCCATTAATGAAAAACTGTTTTTT
CASSPTGGSINEKLFF
>-|18|TRBJ1-1|TRBV19|TRBD1
TGTGCCAGTAGTTCCATCGACAGGGCAGAATACATGAACACTGAAGCTTTCTTT
CASSSIDRAEYMNTEAFF
>-|13|TRBJ2-5|TRBV30|TRBD1
TGTGCCTGGAGGACCCCAGGGGGTGAGACCCAGTACTTC
CAWRTPGGETQYF
>once|14|TRBJ1-1|TRBV28|-
TGTGCCAGCAGTACACGACAGGCAAACACTGAAGCTTTCTTT
CASSTRQANTEAFF